The rows below give T cell receptor beta chains drawn from one sample of a study of CD8 T cells in ankylosing spondylitis. TCRdb itself ran the 5' RACE reads through MiXCR, one entry per CDR3 protein. The top ten hold over 10% of the sample, which has about 360,000 distinct CDR3 sequences, 20% to 25% seen once. The sample consisted of blood, either unsorted or a sorted T cell fraction (not recorded which). All receptors come from a male donor with ankylosing spondylitis or in good health (not recorded which). CDR3s include the opening cysteine and the closing phenylalanine or tryptophan. The D gene is left open where the match is weak. Clone size is stated in some rows and not others, as once, few, many or a class when expanded.

clone size	V gene	D gene	J gene	CDR3 length	CDR3 protein	CDR3 DNA
-	TRBV9	-	TRBJ2-2	17	CASSVGSPTTNTGELFF	TGTGCCAGCAGCGTAGGGTCCCCCACCACGAACACCGGGGAGCTGTTTTTT
few	TRBV4-1	-	TRBJ2-2	14	CASSGEQGAGELFF	TGCGCCAGCAGCGGAGAACAGGGTGCCGGGGAGCTGTTTTTT
-	TRBV7-6	TRBD2	TRBJ2-3	18	CASSFDLSGGLSTDTQYF	TGTGCCAGCAGCTTCGACCTTAGCGGGGGCCTTAGCACAGATACGCAGTATTTT
many	TRBV5-1	-	TRBJ1-2	12	CASSRGTNGYTF	TGCGCCAGCAGCCGGGGAACAAATGGCTACACCTTC
-	TRBV12-3/TRBV12-4	-	TRBJ2-3	15	CASSLEPSPTDTQYF	TGTGCCAGCAGTTTAGAACCTAGCCCCACAGATACGCAGTATTTT
-	TRBV11-2	TRBD1	TRBJ2-5	15	CASSLGQGTQETQYF	TGTGCCAGCAGCTTGGGACAGGGGACACAAGAGACCCAGTACTTC
-	TRBV6-5	-	TRBJ2-1	13	CASSYTNYNEQFF	TGTGCCAGCAGTTACACGAATTACAATGAGCAGTTCTTC
-	TRBV12-3/TRBV12-4	-	TRBJ2-5	14	CASSLRDGLETQYF	TGTGCCAGCAGTTTAAGGGACGGTCTGGAGACCCAGTACTTC
-	TRBV11-2	TRBD1	TRBJ2-5	19	CASSLFILSDRGFGETQYF	TGTGCCAGCAGCTTATTTATTTTGTCGGACAGGGGTTTCGGAGAGACCCAGTACTTC
-	TRBV9	TRBD2	TRBJ2-5	16	CASSVVGGGAQETQYF	TGTGCCAGCAGCGTAGTTGGCGGGGGGGCCCAAGAGACCCAGTACTTC
-	TRBV11-2	-	TRBJ2-7	15	CASSLAQGESYEQYF	TGTGCCAGCAGCTTAGCTCAGGGAGAATCCTACGAGCAGTACTTC
-	TRBV4-1	-	TRBJ2-1	13	CASSQGRVNEQFF	TGCGCCAGCAGCCAAGGCAGGGTCAATGAGCAGTTCTTC
-	TRBV10-2	-	TRBJ2-7	12	CASSEDNYEQYF	TGCGCCAGCAGTGAGGACAACTACGAGCAGTACTTC
-	TRBV12-3/TRBV12-4	-	TRBJ2-5	15	CASSPGGTDQETQYF	TGTGCCAGCAGTCCCGGGGGTACGGATCAAGAGACCCAGTACTTC
-	TRBV4-1	-	TRBJ2-7	16	CASSQELVTGLGEQYF	TGCGCCAGCAGCCAAGAGTTAGTAACAGGTTTGGGCGAGCAGTACTTC
few	TRBV12-3/TRBV12-4	-	TRBJ2-5	18	CASSLYSLGQGGYETQYF	TGTGCCAGCAGTTTATATTCCCTCGGACAGGGAGGGTACGAGACCCAGTACTTC
-	TRBV7-9	-	TRBJ2-3	16	CASSTSGAWGADTQYF	TGTGCCAGCAGCACCTCGGGGGCCTGGGGGGCAGATACGCAGTATTTT
-	TRBV6-1	-	TRBJ2-1	14	CASSPRDLYNEQFF	TGTGCCAGCAGTCCCCGGGATCTATACAATGAGCAGTTCTTC
few	TRBV13	-	TRBJ2-3	14	CASSLGAAADTQYF	TGTGCCAGCAGCTTAGGGGCAGCGGCAGATACGCAGTATTTT
-	TRBV15	-	TRBJ1-1	13	CATTLRPRVEAFF	TGTGCCACCACCCTACGACCGAGGGTAGAAGCTTTCTTT
-	TRBV6-5	TRBD1	TRBJ2-7	14	CASSWGQPSYEQYF	TGTGCCAGCAGTTGGGGACAGCCCTCCTACGAGCAGTACTTC
-	TRBV5-5	TRBD1	TRBJ2-7	15	CASSLEGQVAYEQYF	TGTGCCAGCAGCTTGGAGGGACAGGTGGCCTACGAGCAGTACTTC
-	TRBV15	-	TRBJ2-3	15	CATSRDPSSTDTQYF	TGTGCCACCAGCAGAGATCCTAGCAGCACAGATACGCAGTATTTT
-	TRBV25-1	TRBD1	TRBJ2-1	19	CASSELDTGGEFSYNEQFF	TGTGCCAGCAGTGAACTGGACACAGGGGGCGAATTCTCCTACAATGAGCAGTTCTTC
few	TRBV12-3/TRBV12-4	TRBD2	TRBJ2-3	16	CASTGGGTHRTDTQYF	TGTGCCAGCACCGGGGGAGGGACCCACCGCACAGATACGCAGTATTTT
-	TRBV11-2	TRBD2	TRBJ2-7	15	CASSSEAGGNYEQYF	TGTGCCAGCAGCTCGGAAGCGGGGGGAAACTACGAGCAGTACTTC